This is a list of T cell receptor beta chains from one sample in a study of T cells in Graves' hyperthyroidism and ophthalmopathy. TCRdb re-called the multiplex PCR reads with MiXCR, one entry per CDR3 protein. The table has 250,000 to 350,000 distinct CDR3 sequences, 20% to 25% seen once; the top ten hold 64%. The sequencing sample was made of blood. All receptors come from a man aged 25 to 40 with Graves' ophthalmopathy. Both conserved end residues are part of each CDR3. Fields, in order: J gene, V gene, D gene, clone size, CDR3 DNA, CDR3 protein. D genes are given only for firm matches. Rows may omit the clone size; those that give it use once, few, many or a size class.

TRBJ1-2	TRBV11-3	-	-	TGTGCCAGCAGCGGTGGGGGCGGTAGCTATGGCTACACCTTC	CASSGGGGSYGYTF
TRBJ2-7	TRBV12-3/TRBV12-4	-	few	TGTGCCAGCAGTTTGGAGGGGTCCCTTACCTACTACGAGCAGTACTTC	CASSLEGSLTYYEQYF
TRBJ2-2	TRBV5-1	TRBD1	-	TGCGCCAGCAGCTCCACACCAGGGGGCGCGGGCGGGGAGCTGTTTTTT	CASSSTPGGAGGELFF
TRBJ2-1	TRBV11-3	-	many	TGTGCCAGCAGCTCCACTCGCACGCAAGATGAGCAGTTCTTC	CASSSTRTQDEQFF
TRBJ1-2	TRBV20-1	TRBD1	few	TGCAGTGCTTTGAAACCGGGACAGGGATTTGCTGGCTACACCTTC	CSALKPGQGFAGYTF
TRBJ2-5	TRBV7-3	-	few	TGTGCCAGCAGCTTATCTCCAGGGGAGACCCAGTACTTC	CASSLSPGETQYF
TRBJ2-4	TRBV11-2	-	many	TGTGCCAGCAGCATAACAGGGGCGGGGAACATTCAGTACTTC	CASSITGAGNIQYF
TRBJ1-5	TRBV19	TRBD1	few	TGTGCCAGTAGTGCTACAGGGGGCCAGCAGCCCCAGCATTTT	CASSATGGQQPQHF
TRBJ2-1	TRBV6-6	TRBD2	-	TGTGCCAGCAGTTACCTACAACCAACTAGCGGGGTAACCTACAATGAGCAGTTCTTC	CASSYLQPTSGVTYNEQFF
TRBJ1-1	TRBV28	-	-	TGTGCCAGCACCATCCCCCCCACAGGGTTCACTGAAGCTTTCTTT	CASTIPPTGFTEAFF
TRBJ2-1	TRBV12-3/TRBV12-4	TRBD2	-	TGTGCCAGCAGTCGTAGGGACGGACTAGGCAATGAGCAGTTCTTC	CASSRRDGLGNEQFF
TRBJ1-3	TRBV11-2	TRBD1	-	TGTGCCAGCAGCTCCCGACAGGGGGGAAACTCTGGAAACACCATATATTTT	CASSSRQGGNSGNTIYF
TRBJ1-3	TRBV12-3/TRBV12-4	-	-	TGTGCCAGCAGTTTCCGGGCAAAGAGCTCTGGAAACACCATATATTTT	CASSFRAKSSGNTIYF
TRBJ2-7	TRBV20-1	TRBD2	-	TGCAGTGCTAGAGATCTATCTAGGACTAGCGGGATCTACGAGCAGTACTTC	CSARDLSRTSGIYEQYF
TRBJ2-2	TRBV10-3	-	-	TGTGCCATCACCCCCGGGAGTTCCACCGGGGAGCTGTTTTTT	CAITPGSSTGELFF
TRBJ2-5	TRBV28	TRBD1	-	TGTGCCAGCAGCGTTGACAGGGAGGAGACCCAGTACTTC	CASSVDREETQYF
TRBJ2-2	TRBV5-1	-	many	TGCGCCAGCTGCTGGGCGGAACCAGGGACCGGGGAGCTGTTTTTT	CASCWAEPGTGELFF
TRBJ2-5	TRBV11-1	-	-	TGTGCCAGCAGCCCTGGCGACAGGAGGGGCAAAGAGACCCAGTACTTC	CASSPGDRRGKETQYF
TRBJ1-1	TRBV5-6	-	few	TGTGCCAGCAGCTTCCGGGACACTAGGACTGAAGCTTTCTTT	CASSFRDTRTEAFF
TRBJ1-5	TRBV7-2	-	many	TGTGCCAGCAGCACGGGACAGCCCCAGCATTTT	CASSTGQPQHF
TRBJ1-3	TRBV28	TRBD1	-	TGTGCCAGCAGTACACAGGGGACTGAAAACACCATATATTTT	CASSTQGTENTIYF
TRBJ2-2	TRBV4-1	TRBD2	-	TGCGCCAGCAGCCAAGCGGGTATCGGGGGACTAAACACCGGGGAGCTGTTTTTT	CASSQAGIGGLNTGELFF
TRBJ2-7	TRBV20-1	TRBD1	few	TGCAGTGCCCTCCGACAGGGGGCGATTTCCTACGAGCAGTACTTC	CSALRQGAISYEQYF
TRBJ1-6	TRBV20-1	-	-	TGCAGTGCCGCGGGGCCTCCCAACTCACCCCTCCACTTT	CSAAGPPNSPLHF
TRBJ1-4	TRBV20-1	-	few	TGCAGTGCTAGAGTGAGGTTTGCAACTAATGAAAAACTGTTTTTT	CSARVRFATNEKLFF
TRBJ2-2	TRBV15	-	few	TGTGCCACCAGCAGAGGGGCACTAAGTCGCACCGGGGAGCTGTTTTTT	CATSRGALSRTGELFF
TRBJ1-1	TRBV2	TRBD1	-	TGTGCCAGCAGGGAACAGGGGGCGTCGAACACTGAAGCTTTCTTT	CASREQGASNTEAFF
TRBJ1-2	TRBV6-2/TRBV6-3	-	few	TGTGCCAGCAAGGACAGCCTTCGTGGCTACACCTTC	CASKDSLRGYTF
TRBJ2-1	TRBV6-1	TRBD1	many	TGTGCCAGCAGATCCGGGACAGGGAATCATGAGCAGTTCTTC	CASRSGTGNHEQFF
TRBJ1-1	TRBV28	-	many	TGTGCCAGCAGTTTTCTGAGGACTGAAGCTTTCTTT	CASSFLRTEAFF
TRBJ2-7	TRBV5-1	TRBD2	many	TGCGCCAGCAGCCCTACTAGCGGGGCCTCCTACGAGCAGTACTTC	CASSPTSGASYEQYF
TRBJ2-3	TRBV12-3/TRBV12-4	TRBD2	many	TGTGCCATACAGAGGGGACTAGCGGGCCCTACTAGCACAGATACGCAGTATTTT	CAIQRGLAGPTSTDTQYF
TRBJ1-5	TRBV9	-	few	TGTGCCAGCAGCGTAGGCGGGCAAAATCAGCCCCAGCATTTT	CASSVGGQNQPQHF
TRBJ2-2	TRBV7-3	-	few	TGTGCCAGCAGCTTTGGGGCAGTTTATAACACCGGGGAGCTGTTTTTT	CASSFGAVYNTGELFF
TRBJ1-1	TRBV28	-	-	TGTGCCAGCCCCAGGGACGGTTTATCGAACACTGAAGCTTTCTTT	CASPRDGLSNTEAFF
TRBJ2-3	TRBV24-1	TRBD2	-	TGTGCCACCAGTGCTAGCGGGAGAAAAGATACGCAGTATTTT	CATSASGRKDTQYF
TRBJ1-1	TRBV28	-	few	TGTGCCATCAGACGGACATTGAACACTGAAGCTTTCTTT	CAIRRTLNTEAFF